The rows below give T cell receptor beta chains drawn from one sample of a study of cytomegalovirus exposure and HLA in healthy donors. Repertoires were generated with immunoSEQ multiplex PCR, while TCRdb's copy carries only in-frame clones and drops some. Altogether approximately 150,000 clones are present, nearly 80% being singletons, with the ten largest covering approximately 15%. Sequenced material: PBMCs. These receptors were taken from a middle-aged woman in good health and CMV-seronegative. Each CDR3 is given with its conserved first and last residue. The D gene is left open where the match is weak. The size of a clone is reported for some rows only, either as once, few or many, or as a class for expanded clones.

clone_size | j_call | v_call | d_call | cdr3_nt | cdr3_aa
- | TRBJ1-1 | TRBV10-3 | TRBD1 | TGTGCCATCAGCGCACAGGGGGGGAACACTGAAGCTTTCTTT | CAISAQGGNTEAFF
- | TRBJ2-2 | TRBV5-1 | TRBD2 | TGCGCCAGCAGCAACCGACTAGCGGAGGGAACCGGGGAGCTGTTTTTT | CASSNRLAEGTGELFF
once | TRBJ2-4 | TRBV5-6 | - | TGTGCCAGCAGCTTGGGAGACAGTCAGTACTTC | CASSLGDSQYF
- | TRBJ2-5 | TRBV2 | TRBD2 | TGTGCCAGCAGCCCGGGGGGTGCGGAGACCCAGTACTTC | CASSPGGAETQYF
- | TRBJ2-6 | TRBV7-3 | TRBD1 | TGTGCCAGCAGCCTAAAGGGACAGGTCCCTTTCTCTGGGGCCAACGTCCTGACTTTC | CASSLKGQVPFSGANVLTF
- | TRBJ2-3 | TRBV5-1 | - | TGCGCCAGCAGGGATGGGGGGAGCCGGGTAGCAGATACGCAGTATTTT | CASRDGGSRVADTQYF
- | TRBJ2-7 | TRBV5-1 | - | TGCGCCAGCAGCTTGACGGGACTCACGGCCCTCTACGAGCAGTACTTC | CASSLTGLTALYEQYF
few | TRBJ1-1 | TRBV30 | - | TGTGCCTGGAGTGTACGGGTGAACACTGAAGCTTTCTTT | CAWSVRVNTEAFF
- | TRBJ2-7 | TRBV27 | TRBD2 | TGTGCGAGCAAGGGAATTAGCGGGAGCTCCTACGAGCAGTACTTC | CASKGISGSSYEQYF
once | TRBJ2-7 | TRBV14 | - | TGTGCCAGCAGAACGACAGGGAGGCCCTACGAGCAGTACTTC | CASRTTGRPYEQYF
- | TRBJ1-2 | TRBV19 | TRBD1 | TGTGCCAGTAGCAGAGTACCCGGGACAGGAAACTATGGCTACACCTTC | CASSRVPGTGNYGYTF
- | TRBJ2-7 | TRBV6-5 | - | TGTGCCAGCAGCCTAAGTATCAGCGGGGAGCAGTACTTC | CASSLSISGEQYF
- | TRBJ2-4 | TRBV7-4 | TRBD1 | TGTGCCAGCAGCCGGATAAATACAGGGGTTGATGATATGATGAACATTCAGTACTTC | CASSRINTGVDDMMNIQYF
few | TRBJ1-5 | TRBV6-5 | - | TGTGCCAGCAGTTACTGGACAGATAGCAATCAGCCCCAGCATTTT | CASSYWTDSNQPQHF
- | TRBJ1-1 | TRBV11-3 | - | TGTGCCAGCAGCCGACAGTTGAACACTGAAGCTTTCTTT | CASSRQLNTEAFF
- | TRBJ1-1 | TRBV7-9 | - | TGTGCCAGCAGCTTACACCCTGAGGGCACTGAAGCTTTCTTT | CASSLHPEGTEAFF
- | TRBJ2-3 | TRBV5-4 | TRBD2 | TGTGCCAGCAGCTTGACCAGACTAGCGGGAAGAGCAGATACGCAGTATTTT | CASSLTRLAGRADTQYF
few | TRBJ2-3 | TRBV6-5 | - | TGTGCCAGCAGTTACTCGAACGGGGAAGTGAATACGCAGTATTTT | CASSYSNGEVNTQYF
- | TRBJ2-7 | TRBV10-3 | TRBD1 | TGTGCCATCATGGACAGGGGGCTCGAGCAGTACTTC | CAIMDRGLEQYF
- | TRBJ1-1 | TRBV7-3 | - | TGTGCCAGCAGCCCGGTCGGGGTGGACACTGAAGCTTTCTTT | CASSPVGVDTEAFF
- | TRBJ1-5 | TRBV7-5 | - | TGTGCCAGAAGCAACGAGGGACAGGGGGCCGGCAGCAATCAGCCCCAGCATTTT | CARSNEGQGAGSNQPQHF
- | TRBJ2-5 | TRBV9 | TRBD2 | TGTGCCAGCAGCGTAAATAGCGGGAGTCCAGAGACCCAGTACTTC | CASSVNSGSPETQYF
- | TRBJ2-7 | TRBV21-1 | - | TGTGCTTCGGGAGAGCAGTACTTC | CASGEQYF
- | TRBJ2-7 | TRBV6-1 | TRBD2 | TGTGCCAGCAATATTAGGGAGGGCTACGAGCAGTACTTC | CASNIREGYEQYF
- | TRBJ2-3 | TRBV19 | - | TGTGCCAGTAGTATCGGGCAGCAGGGTACGCAGTATTTT | CASSIGQQGTQYF
- | TRBJ2-7 | TRBV5-5 | - | TGTGCCAGCAGCTTGGAAATAGGGGCCCGGGCTTACTACGAGCAGTACTTC | CASSLEIGARAYYEQYF
- | TRBJ2-6 | TRBV5-4 | - | TGTGCCAGCAGCTTCGACAGGACTGGGGCCAACGGCCTGACTTTC | CASSFDRTGANGLTF
few | TRBJ1-1 | TRBV28 | TRBD1 | TGTGCCAGCAGTTCCAGACAGGGGGCGCTGGACACTGAAGCTTTCTTT | CASSSRQGALDTEAFF
- | TRBJ2-3 | TRBV10-2 | - | TGCGCCAGCAGTGAGTCGCCCGGGAATACGCAGTATTTT | CASSESPGNTQYF
few | TRBJ2-1 | TRBV29-1 | TRBD2 | TGCAGCGTTGAAGATGAGGGACTAGGCTACAATGAGCAGTTCTTC | CSVEDEGLGYNEQFF
- | TRBJ2-7 | TRBV2 | - | TGTGCCAGCAGTTCCGGGACACTCTACGAGCAGTACTTC | CASSSGTLYEQYF
- | TRBJ2-1 | TRBV19 | TRBD1 | TGTGCCAGTAGCAACAGGGGGCGCTTCGGTGAGCAGTTCTTC | CASSNRGRFGEQFF